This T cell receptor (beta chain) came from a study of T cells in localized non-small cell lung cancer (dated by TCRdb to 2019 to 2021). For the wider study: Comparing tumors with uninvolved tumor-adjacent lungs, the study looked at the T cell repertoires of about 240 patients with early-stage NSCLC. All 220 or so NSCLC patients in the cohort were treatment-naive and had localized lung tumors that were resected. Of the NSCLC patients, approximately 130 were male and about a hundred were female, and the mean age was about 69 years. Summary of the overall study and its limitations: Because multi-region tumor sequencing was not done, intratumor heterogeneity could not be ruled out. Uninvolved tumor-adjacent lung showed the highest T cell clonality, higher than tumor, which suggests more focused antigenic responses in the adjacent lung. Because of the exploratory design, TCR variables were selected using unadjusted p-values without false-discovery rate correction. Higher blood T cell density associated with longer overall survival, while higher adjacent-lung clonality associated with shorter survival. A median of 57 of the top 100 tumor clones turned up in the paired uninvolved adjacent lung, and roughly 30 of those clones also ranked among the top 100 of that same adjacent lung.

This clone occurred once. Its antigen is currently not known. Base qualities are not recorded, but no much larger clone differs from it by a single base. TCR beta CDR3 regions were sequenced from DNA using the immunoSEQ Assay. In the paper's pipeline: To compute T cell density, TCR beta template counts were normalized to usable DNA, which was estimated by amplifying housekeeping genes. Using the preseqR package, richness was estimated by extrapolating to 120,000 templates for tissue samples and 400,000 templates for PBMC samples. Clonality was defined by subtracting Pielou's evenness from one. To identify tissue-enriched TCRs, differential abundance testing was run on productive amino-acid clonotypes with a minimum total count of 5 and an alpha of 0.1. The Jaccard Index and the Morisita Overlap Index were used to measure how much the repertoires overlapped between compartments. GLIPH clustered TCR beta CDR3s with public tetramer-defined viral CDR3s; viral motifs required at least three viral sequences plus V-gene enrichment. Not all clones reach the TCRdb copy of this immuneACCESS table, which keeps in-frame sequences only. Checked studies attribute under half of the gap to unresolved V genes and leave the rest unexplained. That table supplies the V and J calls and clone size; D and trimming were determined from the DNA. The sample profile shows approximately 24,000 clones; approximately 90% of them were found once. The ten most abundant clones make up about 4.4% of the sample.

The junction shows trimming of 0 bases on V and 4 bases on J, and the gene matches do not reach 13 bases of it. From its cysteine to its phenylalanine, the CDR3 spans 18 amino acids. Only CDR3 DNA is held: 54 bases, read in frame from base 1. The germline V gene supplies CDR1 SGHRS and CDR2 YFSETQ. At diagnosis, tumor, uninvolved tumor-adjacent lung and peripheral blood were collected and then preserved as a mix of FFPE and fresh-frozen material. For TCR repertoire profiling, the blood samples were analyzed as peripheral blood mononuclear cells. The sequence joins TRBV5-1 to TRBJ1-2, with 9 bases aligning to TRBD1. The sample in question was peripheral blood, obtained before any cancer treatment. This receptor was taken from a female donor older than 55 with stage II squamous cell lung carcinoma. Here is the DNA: TGCGCCAGCAGCTTGGGGATCTCACAGGGGGCTGACGGCTATGGCTACACCTTC. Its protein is CASSLGISQGADGYGYTF. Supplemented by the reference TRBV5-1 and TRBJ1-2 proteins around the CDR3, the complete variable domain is KAGVTQTPRYLIKTRGQQVTLSCSPISGHRSVSWYQQTPGQGLQFLFEYFSETQRNKGNFPGRFSGRQFSNSRSEMNVSTLELGDSALYLCASSLGISQGADGYGYTFGSGTRLTVV.